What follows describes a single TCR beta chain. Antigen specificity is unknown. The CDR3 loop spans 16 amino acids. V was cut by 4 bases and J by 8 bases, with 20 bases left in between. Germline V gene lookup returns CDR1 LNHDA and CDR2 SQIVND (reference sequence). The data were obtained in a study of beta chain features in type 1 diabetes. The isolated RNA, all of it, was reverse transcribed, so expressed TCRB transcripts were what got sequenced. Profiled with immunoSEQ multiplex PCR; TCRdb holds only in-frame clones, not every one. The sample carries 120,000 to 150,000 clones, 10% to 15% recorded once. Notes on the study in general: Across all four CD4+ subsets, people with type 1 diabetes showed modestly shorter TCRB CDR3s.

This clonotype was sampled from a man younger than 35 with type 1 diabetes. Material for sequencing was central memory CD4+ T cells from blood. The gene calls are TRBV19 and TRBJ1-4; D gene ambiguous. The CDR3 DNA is TGTGCCAGTAGTAGCGGGGTAGATATAGACCCCGAAAAACTGTTTTTT. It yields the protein CASSSGVDIDPEKLFF.